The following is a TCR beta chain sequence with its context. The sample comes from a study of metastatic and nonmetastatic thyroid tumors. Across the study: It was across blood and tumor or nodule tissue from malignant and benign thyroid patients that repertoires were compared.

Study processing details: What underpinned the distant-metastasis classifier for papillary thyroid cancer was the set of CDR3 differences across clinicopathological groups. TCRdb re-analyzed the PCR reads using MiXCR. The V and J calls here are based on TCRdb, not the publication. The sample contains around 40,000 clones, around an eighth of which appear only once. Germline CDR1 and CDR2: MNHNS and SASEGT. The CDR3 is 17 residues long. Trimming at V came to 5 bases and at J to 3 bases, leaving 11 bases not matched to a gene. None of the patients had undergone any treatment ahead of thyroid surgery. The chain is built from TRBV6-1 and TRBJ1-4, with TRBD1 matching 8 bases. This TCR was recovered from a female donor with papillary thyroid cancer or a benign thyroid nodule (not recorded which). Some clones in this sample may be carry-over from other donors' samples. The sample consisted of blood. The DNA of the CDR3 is TGTGCCAGCAGTTTATCGGGCAGGGGGCTATCTAATGAAAAACTGTTTTTT. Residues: CASSLSGRGLSNEKLFF.